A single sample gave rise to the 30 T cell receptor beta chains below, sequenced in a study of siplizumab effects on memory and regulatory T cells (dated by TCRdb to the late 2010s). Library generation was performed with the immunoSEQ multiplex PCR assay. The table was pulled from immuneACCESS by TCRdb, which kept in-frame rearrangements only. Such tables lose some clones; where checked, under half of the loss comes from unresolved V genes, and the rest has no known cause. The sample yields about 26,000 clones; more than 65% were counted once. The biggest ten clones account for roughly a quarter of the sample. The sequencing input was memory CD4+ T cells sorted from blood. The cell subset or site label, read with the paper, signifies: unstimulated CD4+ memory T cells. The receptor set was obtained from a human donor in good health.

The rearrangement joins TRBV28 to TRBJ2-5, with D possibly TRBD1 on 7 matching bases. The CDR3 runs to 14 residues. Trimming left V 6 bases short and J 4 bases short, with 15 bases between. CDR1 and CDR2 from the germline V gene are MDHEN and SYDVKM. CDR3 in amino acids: CASSTRRGRETQYF. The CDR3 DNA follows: TGTGCCAGCAGCACGAGGAGGGGGCGAGAGACCCAGTACTTC.

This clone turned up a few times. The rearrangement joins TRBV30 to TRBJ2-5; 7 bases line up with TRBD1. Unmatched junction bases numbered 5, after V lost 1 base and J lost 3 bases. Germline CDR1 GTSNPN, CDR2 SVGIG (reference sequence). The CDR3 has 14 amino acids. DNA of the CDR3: TGTGCCTGGAGTGCCAACAGGGGCGAAGAGACCCAGTACTTC. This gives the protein CAWSANRGEETQYF.

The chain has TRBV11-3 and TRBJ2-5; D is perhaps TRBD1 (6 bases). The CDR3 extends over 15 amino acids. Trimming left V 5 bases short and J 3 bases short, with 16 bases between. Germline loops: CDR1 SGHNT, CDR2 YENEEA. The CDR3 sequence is CASSRAIGQKETQYF. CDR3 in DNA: TGTGCCAGCAGCAGGGCAATAGGACAGAAAGAGACCCAGTACTTC.

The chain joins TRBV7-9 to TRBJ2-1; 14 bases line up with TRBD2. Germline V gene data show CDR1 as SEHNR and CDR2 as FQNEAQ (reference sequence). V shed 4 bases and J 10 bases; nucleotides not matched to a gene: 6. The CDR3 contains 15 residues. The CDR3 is CASSWGLAGEGEQFF. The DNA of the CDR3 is TGTGCCAGCAGCTGGGGACTAGCGGGAGAGGGGGAGCAGTTCTTC. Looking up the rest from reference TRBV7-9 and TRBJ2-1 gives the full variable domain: DTGVSQNPRHKITKRGQNVTFRCDPISEHNRLYWYRQTLGQGPEFLTYFQNEAQLEKSRLLSDRFSAERPKGSFSTLEIQRTEQGDSAMYLCASSWGLAGEGEQFFGPGTRLTVL.

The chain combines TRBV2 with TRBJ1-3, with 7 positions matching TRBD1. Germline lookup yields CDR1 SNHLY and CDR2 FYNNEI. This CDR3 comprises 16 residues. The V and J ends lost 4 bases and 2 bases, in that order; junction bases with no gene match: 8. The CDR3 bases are TGTGCCAGCAGTGTCTCTCGACAGGGAACTGGAAACACCATATATTTT. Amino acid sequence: CASSVSRQGTGNTIYF.

CDR3 residues: CASSSQGVNEQFF. CDR3 sequence (DNA): TGTGCCAGCAGCTCCCAGGGTGTGAATGAGCAGTTCTTC. This chain uses TRBV5-4 with TRBJ2-1, with D possibly matching TRBD1 (5 bases). CDR1 is SGHNT, CDR2 YYREEE, per germline (reference sequence). The CDR3 loop spans 13 amino acids. The V end lost 3 bases, the J end lost 7 bases, and 11 bases lay between the germline ends. Looking up the rest from reference TRBV5-4 and TRBJ2-1 gives the full variable domain: ETGVTQSPTHLIKTRGQQVTLRCSSQSGHNTVSWYQQALGQGPQFIFQYYREEENGRGNFPPRFSGLQFPNYSSELNVNALELDDSALYLCASSSQGVNEQFFGPGTRLTVL.

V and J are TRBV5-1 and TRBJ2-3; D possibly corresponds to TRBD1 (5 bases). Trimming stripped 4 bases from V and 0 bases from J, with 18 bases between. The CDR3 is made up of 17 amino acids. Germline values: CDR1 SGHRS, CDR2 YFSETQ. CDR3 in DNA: TGCGCCAGCAGCGTAAGGCTCACCAGGGTTAGCACAGATACGCAGTATTTT. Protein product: CASSVRLTRVSTDTQYF.

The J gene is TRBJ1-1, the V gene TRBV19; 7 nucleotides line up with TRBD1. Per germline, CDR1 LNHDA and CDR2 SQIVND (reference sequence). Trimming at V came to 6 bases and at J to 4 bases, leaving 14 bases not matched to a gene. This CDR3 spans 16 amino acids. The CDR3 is CASRGFTGAGGTEAFF. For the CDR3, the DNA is TGTGCCAGTAGGGGCTTTACAGGGGCCGGGGGCACTGAAGCTTTCTTT.

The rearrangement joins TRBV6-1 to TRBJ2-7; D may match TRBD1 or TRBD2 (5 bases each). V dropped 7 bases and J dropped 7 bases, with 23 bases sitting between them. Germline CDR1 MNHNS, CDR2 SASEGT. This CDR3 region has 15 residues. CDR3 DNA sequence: TGTGCCAGCATCCCACTATCGGGGACCCCAGGGGAGCAGTACTTC. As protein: CASIPLSGTPGEQYF.

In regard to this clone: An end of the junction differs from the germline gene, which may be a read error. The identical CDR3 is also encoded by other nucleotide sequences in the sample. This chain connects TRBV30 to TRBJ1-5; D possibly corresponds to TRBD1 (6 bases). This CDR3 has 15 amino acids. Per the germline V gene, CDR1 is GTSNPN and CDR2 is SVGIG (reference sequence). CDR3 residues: CAWSSSSRVGQPQHF. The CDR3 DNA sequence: TGTGCCTGGAGCTCCTCGAGCAGGGTTGGACAGCCCCAACATTTT. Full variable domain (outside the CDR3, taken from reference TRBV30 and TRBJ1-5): SQTIHQWPATLVQPVGSPLSLECTVEGTSNPNLYWYRQAAGRGLQLLFYSVGIGQISSEVPQNLSASRPQDRQFILSSKKLLLSDSGFYLCAWSSSSRVGQPQHFGDGTRLSIL.

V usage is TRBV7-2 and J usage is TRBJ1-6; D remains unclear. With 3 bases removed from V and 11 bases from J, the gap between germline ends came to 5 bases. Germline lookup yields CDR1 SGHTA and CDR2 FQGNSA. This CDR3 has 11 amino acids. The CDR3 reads CASSFGTPLHF. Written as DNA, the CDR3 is TGTGCCAGCAGCTTCGGTACACCCCTCCACTTT. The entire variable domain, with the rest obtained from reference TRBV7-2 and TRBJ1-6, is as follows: GAGVSQSPSNKVTEKGKDVELRCDPISGHTALYWYRQSLGQGLEFLIYFQGNSAPDKSGLPSDRFSAERTGGSVSTLTIQRTQQEDSAVYLCASSFGTPLHFGNGTRLTVT.

The DNA of the CDR3 is TGTGCCAGCAGCTCAAATCAGAACACTGAAGCTTTCTTT. This gives the protein CASSSNQNTEAFF. The V gene is TRBV11-3, the J gene TRBJ1-1; no clear D. CDR3 length equals 13 residues. Germline V CDR1 and CDR2: SGHNT, YENEEA. Trimming cost V 4 bases and J 1 base, with 7 bases left between them.

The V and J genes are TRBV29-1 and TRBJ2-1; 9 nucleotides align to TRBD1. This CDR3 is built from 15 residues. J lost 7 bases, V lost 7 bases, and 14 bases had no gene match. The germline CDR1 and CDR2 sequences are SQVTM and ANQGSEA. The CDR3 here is CSARQGTGLGNEQFF. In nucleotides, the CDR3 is TGCAGCGCCCGGCAAGGGACAGGGCTAGGGAATGAGCAGTTCTTC.

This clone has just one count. The CDR3: CATSREIAAAGNTIYF. DNA of the CDR3: TGTGCCACCAGCAGAGAGATAGCAGCAGCCGGAAACACCATATATTTT. V is TRBV15 and J is TRBJ1-3; D unresolved. Germline V lookup: CDR1 LNHNV, CDR2 YYDKDF (reference sequence). The CDR3 extends over 16 amino acids. V was shortened by 0 bases and J by 4 bases, with 13 bases between the two germline ends. Full variable domain (rest looked up from reference TRBV15 and TRBJ1-3): DAMVIQNPRYQVTQFGKPVTLSCSQTLNHNVMYWYQQKSSQAPKLLFHYYDKDFNNEADTPDNFQSRRPNTSFCFLDIRSPGLGDTAMYLCATSREIAAAGNTIYFGEGSWLTVV.

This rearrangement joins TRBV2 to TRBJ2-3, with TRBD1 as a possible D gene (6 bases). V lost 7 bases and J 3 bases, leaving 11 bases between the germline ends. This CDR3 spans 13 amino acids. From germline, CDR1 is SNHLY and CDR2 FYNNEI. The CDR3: CASKADSTDTQYF. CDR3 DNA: TGTGCCAGCAAAGCGGACAGTACAGATACGCAGTATTTT.

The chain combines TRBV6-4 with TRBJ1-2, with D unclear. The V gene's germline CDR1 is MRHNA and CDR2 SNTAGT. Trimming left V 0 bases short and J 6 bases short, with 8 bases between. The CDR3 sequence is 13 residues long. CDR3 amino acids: CASSDSPPDGYTF. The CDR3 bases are TGTGCCAGCAGTGACTCGCCCCCGGATGGCTACACCTTC.

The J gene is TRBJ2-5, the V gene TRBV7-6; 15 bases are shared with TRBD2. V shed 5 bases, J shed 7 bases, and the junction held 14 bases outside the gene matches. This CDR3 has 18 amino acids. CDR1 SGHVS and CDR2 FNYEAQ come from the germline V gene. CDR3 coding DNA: TGTGCCAGCAGCCCACCCGGACTAGCGGGAGGGCCTTTGGTGACCCAGTACTTC. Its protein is CASSPPGLAGGPLVTQYF.

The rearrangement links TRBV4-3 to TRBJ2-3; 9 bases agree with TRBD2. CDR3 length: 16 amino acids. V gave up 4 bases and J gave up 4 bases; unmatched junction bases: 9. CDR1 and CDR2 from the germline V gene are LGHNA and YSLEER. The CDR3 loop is CASSRAIAGASDTQYF. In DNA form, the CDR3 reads TGCGCCAGCAGCCGTGCTATAGCGGGAGCTTCAGATACGCAGTATTTT.

In nucleotides, the CDR3 is TGCGCCAGCAGCCAACTCAGGGTCGAGACCCAGTACTTC. Translated: CASSQLRVETQYF. This chain joins TRBV4-1 and TRBJ2-5; maybe TRBD1 (5 bases). The germline gives CDR1 MGHRA, CDR2 YSYEKL. The CDR3 totals 13 residues. The V end lost 2 bases, the J end lost 5 bases, and 9 bases lay between the germline ends.

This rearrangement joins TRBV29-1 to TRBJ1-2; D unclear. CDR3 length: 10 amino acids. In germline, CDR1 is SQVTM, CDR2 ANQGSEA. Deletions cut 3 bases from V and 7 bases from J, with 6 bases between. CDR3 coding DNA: TGCAGCGTTGAGGGCGGTGGCTACACCTTC. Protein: CSVEGGGYTF. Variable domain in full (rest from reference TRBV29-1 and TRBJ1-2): SAVISQKPSRDICQRGTSLTIQCQVDSQVTMMFWYRQQPGQSLTLIATANQGSEATYESGFVIDKFPISRPNLTFSTLTVSNMSPEDSSIYLCSVEGGGYTFGSGTRLTVV.

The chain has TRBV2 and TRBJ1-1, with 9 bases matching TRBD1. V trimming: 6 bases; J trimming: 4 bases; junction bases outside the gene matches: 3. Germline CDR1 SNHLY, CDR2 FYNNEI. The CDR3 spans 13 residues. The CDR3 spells CASRDRGGTEAFF. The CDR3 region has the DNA TGTGCCAGCAGAGACAGGGGGGGCACTGAAGCTTTCTTT. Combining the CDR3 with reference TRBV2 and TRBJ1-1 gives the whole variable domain EPEVTQTPSHQVTQMGQEVILRCVPISNHLYFYWYRQILGQKVEFLVSFYNNEISEKSEIFDDQFSVERPDGSNFTLKIRSTKLEDSAMYFCASRDRGGTEAFFGQGTRLTVV.

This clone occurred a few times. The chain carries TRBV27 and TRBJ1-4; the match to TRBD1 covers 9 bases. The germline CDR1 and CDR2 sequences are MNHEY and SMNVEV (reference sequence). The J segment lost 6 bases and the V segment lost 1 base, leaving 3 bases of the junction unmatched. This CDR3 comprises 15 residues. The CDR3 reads CASSLLGTGHEKLFF. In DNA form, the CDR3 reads TGTGCCAGCAGTTTATTGGGGACAGGGCATGAAAAACTGTTTTTT.

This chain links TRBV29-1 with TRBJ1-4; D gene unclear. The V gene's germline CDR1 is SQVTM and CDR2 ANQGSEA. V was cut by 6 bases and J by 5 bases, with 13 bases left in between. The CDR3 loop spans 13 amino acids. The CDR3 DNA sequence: TGCAGCGTACTACCAAACGGGAATGAAAAACTGTTTTTT. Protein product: CSVLPNGNEKLFF.

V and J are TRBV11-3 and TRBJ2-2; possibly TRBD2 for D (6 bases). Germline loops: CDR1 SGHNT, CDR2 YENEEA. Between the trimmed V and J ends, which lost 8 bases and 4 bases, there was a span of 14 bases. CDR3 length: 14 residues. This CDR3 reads CASSVEGLTGELFF. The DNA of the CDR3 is TGTGCCAGCTCCGTGGAGGGCCTCACCGGGGAGCTGTTTTTT.

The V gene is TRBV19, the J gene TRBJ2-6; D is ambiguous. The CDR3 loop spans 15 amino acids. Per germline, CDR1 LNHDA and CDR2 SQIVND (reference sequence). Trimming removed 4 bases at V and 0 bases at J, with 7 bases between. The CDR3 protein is CASSTGFSGANVLTF. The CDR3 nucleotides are TGTGCCAGTAGTACCGGCTTCTCTGGGGCCAACGTCCTGACTTTC.

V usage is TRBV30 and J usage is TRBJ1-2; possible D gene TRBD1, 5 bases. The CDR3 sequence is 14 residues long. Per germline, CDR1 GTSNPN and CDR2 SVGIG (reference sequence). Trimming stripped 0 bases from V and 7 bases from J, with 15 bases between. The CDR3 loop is CAWSVPAGQGGYTF. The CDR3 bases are TGTGCCTGGAGTGTACCGGCAGGTCAGGGTGGCTACACCTTC.

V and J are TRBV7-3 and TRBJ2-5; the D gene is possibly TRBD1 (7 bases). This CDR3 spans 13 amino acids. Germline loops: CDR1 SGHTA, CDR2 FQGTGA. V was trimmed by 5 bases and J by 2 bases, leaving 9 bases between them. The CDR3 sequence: CASSAGQQETQYF. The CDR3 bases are TGTGCCAGCAGCGCGGGACAGCAAGAGACCCAGTACTTC.

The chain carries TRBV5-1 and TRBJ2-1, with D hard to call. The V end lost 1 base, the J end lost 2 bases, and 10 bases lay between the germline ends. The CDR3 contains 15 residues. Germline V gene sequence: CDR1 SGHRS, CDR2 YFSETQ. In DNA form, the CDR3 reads TGCGCCAGCAGCTTGACGTCAGTAGCCTACAATGAGCAGTTCTTC. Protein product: CASSLTSVAYNEQFF.

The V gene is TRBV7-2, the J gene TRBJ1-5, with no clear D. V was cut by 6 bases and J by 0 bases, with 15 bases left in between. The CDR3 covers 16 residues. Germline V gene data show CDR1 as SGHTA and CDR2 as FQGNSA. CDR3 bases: TGTGCCAGCAGGTTTCGACGTTTGTTTAGCAATCAGCCCCAGCATTTT. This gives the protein CASRFRRLFSNQPQHF.

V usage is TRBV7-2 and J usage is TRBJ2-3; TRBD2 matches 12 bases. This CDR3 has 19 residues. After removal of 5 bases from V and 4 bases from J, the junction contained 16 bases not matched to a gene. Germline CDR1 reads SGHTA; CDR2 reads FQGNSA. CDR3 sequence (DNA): TGTGCCAGCAGCAAGACAGGGTGGCTAGCGGGAGGGTTGCCAGATACGCAGTATTTT. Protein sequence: CASSKTGWLAGGLPDTQYF.